This passage covers 11 T cell receptor beta chains from one sample sequenced in a study of blood T cell repertoires in COVID-19. Using immunoSEQ multiplex PCR, the repertoire was profiled, and TCRdb retains in-frame clones only, with some absent. The sample lists approximately 44,000 clones, about 92% occurring once. Input material: peripheral blood. These TCRs come from a human donor in a cohort sampled during active COVID-19.

V is TRBV12-3 or TRBV12-4 and J is TRBJ2-5; 7 bases align to TRBD1. The CDR3 is 13 amino acids. V was clipped by 6 bases and J by 5 bases; unmatched bases: 6. CDR3: CASSYQQGETQYF. CDR3 coding DNA: TGTGCCAGCAGCTATCAACAGGGGGAGACCCAGTACTTC.

The chain couples TRBV27 to TRBJ1-4, with D unclear. Germline V lookup: CDR1 MNHEY, CDR2 SMNVEV (reference sequence). The CDR3 has 16 residues. V lost 2 bases, J lost 5 bases, and 15 bases lay in between. The CDR3 sequence: CASSLRVLGRNEKLFF. The CDR3 DNA sequence: TGTGCCAGCAGTTTAAGAGTTCTTGGTCGCAATGAAAAACTGTTTTTT. Variable domain in full (rest from reference TRBV27 and TRBJ1-4): EAQVTQNPRYLITVTGKKLTVTCSQNMNHEYMSWYRQDPGLGLRQIYYSMNVEVTDKGDVPEGYKVSRKEKRNFPLILESPSPNQTSLYFCASSLRVLGRNEKLFFGSGTQLSVL.

This rearrangement joins TRBV6-9 to TRBJ2-7, with 8 bases matching TRBD2. CDR3 size: 15 residues. J gave up 0 bases and V 0 bases, and 1 base lay outside the gene matches. Germline lookup yields CDR1 MNHGY and CDR2 SVAAGI. The CDR3 DNA reads TGTGCCAGCAGTTATTCCGGGGGGGACTCCTACGAGCAGTACTTC. It yields the protein CASSYSGGDSYEQYF.

The J gene is TRBJ2-1, the V gene TRBV7-8, with D perhaps TRBD1 (5 bases). The germline V gene encodes CDR1 SGHVS and CDR2 FQNEAQ. Trimming stripped 5 bases from V and 6 bases from J, with 14 bases between. The CDR3 has 14 residues. The CDR3 DNA reads as TGTGCCAGCAGCCCCAGGGAAATCGGCAATGAGCAGTTCTTC. This codes for CASSPREIGNEQFF.

The V call is TRBV7-2, the J call TRBJ1-2; the D is unclear. Germline V gene sequence: CDR1 SGHTA, CDR2 FQGNSA. The V end was cut by 2 bases, the J end by 8 bases, with 18 bases between. This CDR3 comprises 15 residues. CDR3 sequence reads: CASSLSSGGRRGYTF. In DNA, the CDR3 is TGTGCCAGCAGCTTATCAAGTGGAGGGAGAAGGGGCTACACCTTC.

The chain employs TRBV5-5 and TRBJ1-6; TRBD1 aligns across 7 bases. From germline, CDR1 is SGHKS and CDR2 YYEKEE (reference sequence). This CDR3 comprises 15 residues. The V and J ends lost 5 bases and 7 bases, in that order; junction bases with no gene match: 9. CDR3 residues: CASSRDSLWNSPLHF. The CDR3 DNA reads as TGTGCCAGCAGTCGGGACAGCCTTTGGAATTCACCCCTCCACTTT.

The CDR3 nucleotides read TGCAGCGCGAAATGGGACAGGGACGAGCAGTACTTC. Translating gives CSAKWDRDEQYF. This chain uses TRBV29-1 with TRBJ2-7, with 9 bases aligning to TRBD1. In germline, CDR1 is SQVTM, CDR2 ANQGSEA. The V gene end was trimmed by 7 bases and the J gene end by 5 bases; junction bases not matched to a gene: 6. The CDR3 has 12 residues.

The chain joins TRBV21-1 to TRBJ1-2; the table assigns TRBD1, which was not confirmed against the DNA. TRBV21-1 is flagged as a pseudogene. The CDR3 consists of 16 residues. For the CDR3, the DNA is TGTGCCAGCAGGAGCCGGACGAGACAGTTCAACTATGGCTACACCTTC. This codes for CASRSRTRQFNYGYTF.

The CDR3 bases are TGTGCCAGCAGCGTGGACGGGTACGAGCAGTACTTC. Its translation is CASSVDGYEQYF. V gene TRBV5-4 combines with J gene TRBJ2-7; no clear D. V was cut by 4 bases and J by 4 bases, with 9 bases left in between. Looked up from germline, CDR1 is SGHNT and CDR2 is YYREEE (reference sequence). This CDR3 is 12 amino acids long.

The rearrangement uses TRBV4-3 and TRBJ1-2; maybe TRBD1 (5 bases). The CDR3 loop spans 13 amino acids. V gave up 2 bases and J gave up 4 bases, with 8 bases separating them. CDR1 is LGHNA and CDR2 is YSLEER in the germline V gene. The CDR3 DNA reads as TGCGCCAGCAGCCAACAGGGTCCCTATGGCTACACCTTC. This encodes CASSQQGPYGYTF.

This chain uses TRBV28 with TRBJ1-1, with 10 bases that match TRBD1. Germline values: CDR1 MDHEN, CDR2 SYDVKM. Trimming took 6 bases from V and 1 from J; bases not matched to a gene: 2. The CDR3 has 14 residues. The CDR3 DNA is TGTGCCAGCAGCAGACAGGGGGCGAACACTGAAGCTTTCTTT. Translation gives CASSRQGANTEAFF.